The 5 T cell receptor beta chains presented below share a single source sample, sequenced in a study of somatic mutations in cytotoxic T cells in rheumatoid arthritis. Some clones are missing from TCRdb's copy, which holds only in-frame ones; the method was immunoSEQ multiplex PCR. The repertoire holds 25,000 to 30,000 clones, with roughly 82% as singletons. Sequenced material: CD8+ T cells sorted from blood. Receptors originate from a man aged 45-60 years in good health.

The V and J genes are TRBV29-1 and TRBJ2-2; the match to TRBD2 covers 8 bases. The V gene end was trimmed by 8 bases and the J gene end by 1 base; junction bases not matched to a gene: 0. Germline V gene sequence: CDR1 SQVTM, CDR2 ANQGSEA. CDR3 length equals 12 residues. CDR3 sequence: CSTSGNTGELFF. In DNA, the CDR3 is TGCAGCACTAGCGGGAACACCGGGGAGCTGTTTTTT.

This clone was observed once. In DNA form, the CDR3 reads TGTGCCAGCAGTATCCGGACAGGGCCGACCTACGAGCAGTACTTC. It yields the protein CASSIRTGPTYEQYF. The genes are TRBV2 and TRBJ2-7; TRBD1 matches 8 bases. After removal of 5 bases from V and 2 bases from J, the junction contained 8 bases not matched to a gene. CDR1 is SNHLY and CDR2 is FYNNEI in the germline V gene. This CDR3 has 15 residues.

This sequence joins TRBV6-4 and TRBJ2-1; TRBD2 is a possible D gene (6 bases). The CDR3 totals 15 residues. V was pared by 0 bases and J by 8 bases, with 14 bases between. In germline, CDR1 is MRHNA, CDR2 SNTAGT. CDR3 amino acids: CASSDSWAREDEQFF. The CDR3 region has the DNA TGTGCCAGCAGTGACTCTTGGGCCAGGGAGGATGAGCAGTTCTTC.

This rearrangement joins TRBV6-1 to TRBJ2-1, with no clear D. Germline CDR1 is MNHNS and CDR2 is SASEGT. V dropped 1 base and J dropped 4 bases, with 8 bases sitting between them. There are 14 residues in the CDR3. DNA for the CDR3: TGTGCCAGCAGTGAAGGAGGAATTTACAATGAGCAGTTCTTC. It specifies CASSEGGIYNEQFF.

The chain carries TRBV7-9 and TRBJ2-3; no definite D call. The V gene lost 5 bases and the J gene lost 4 bases, with 7 bases spanning the gap. CDR1 is SEHNR and CDR2 is FQNEAQ in the germline V gene (reference sequence). This CDR3 is 12 amino acids long. CDR3 DNA: TGTGCCAGCAGCCCGACCCCAGATACGCAGTATTTT. Amino acid sequence: CASSPTPDTQYF.